This T cell receptor (beta chain) was profiled in a study of T cells after yellow fever vaccination. Overall study context: Researchers used SMART-Seq v4 Ultra Low Input to prepare fractions that had low cell numbers. Study observations and caveats: Just a small share of clonotypes turned up in the CD4 compartment as well as the CD8 compartment.

This clonotype was seen many times. Its target is not known. For TCR, cDNA came from 5'RACE template switching, which added a universal primer site and UMIs. TCRdb called the 5' RACE reads again in MiXCR, with one record for every CDR3 protein. This repertoire shows about 47,000 distinct CDR3 sequences, 7.4% found once; its top ten account for 28%. Looked up from germline, CDR1 is MGHRA and CDR2 is YSYEKL. Trimming took off 2 bases at V and 9 bases at J, with 10 bases between the two ends. CDR3 length: 12 amino acids. This receptor was identified in a man younger than 35 who received the YFV17D yellow fever vaccine. Sequences were derived from CD8+ T cells sorted from PBMCs, sampled more than 13 days after the first yellow fever vaccination. V is TRBV4-1 and J is TRBJ2-5, with a tentative D call TRBD2 (5 bases). For the CDR3, the DNA is TGCGCCAGCAGCCAACCCGACGGGGCCCAGTACTTC. This translates into CASSQPDGAQYF.